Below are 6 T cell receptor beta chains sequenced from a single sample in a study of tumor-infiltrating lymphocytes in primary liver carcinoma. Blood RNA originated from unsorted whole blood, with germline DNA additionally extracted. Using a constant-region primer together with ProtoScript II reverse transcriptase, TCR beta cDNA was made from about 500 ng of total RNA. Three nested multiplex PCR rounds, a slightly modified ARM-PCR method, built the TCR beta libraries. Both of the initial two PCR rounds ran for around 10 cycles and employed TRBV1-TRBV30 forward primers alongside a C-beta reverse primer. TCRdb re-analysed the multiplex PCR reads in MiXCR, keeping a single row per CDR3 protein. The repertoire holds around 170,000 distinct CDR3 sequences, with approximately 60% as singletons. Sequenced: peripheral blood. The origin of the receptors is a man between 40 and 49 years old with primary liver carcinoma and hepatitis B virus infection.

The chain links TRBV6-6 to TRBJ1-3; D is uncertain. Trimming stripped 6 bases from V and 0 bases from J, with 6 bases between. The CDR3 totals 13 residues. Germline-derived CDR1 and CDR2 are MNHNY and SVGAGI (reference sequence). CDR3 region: CASRLLSGNTIYF. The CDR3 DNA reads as TGTGCCAGCAGGCTACTCTCTGGAAACACCATATATTTT.

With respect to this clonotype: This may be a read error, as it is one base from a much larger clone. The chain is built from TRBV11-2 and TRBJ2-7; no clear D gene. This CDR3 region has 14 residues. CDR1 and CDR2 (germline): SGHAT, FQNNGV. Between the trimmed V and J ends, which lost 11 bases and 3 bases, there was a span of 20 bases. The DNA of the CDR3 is TGTGCCGGCGGCCGATCTAACGGGTTCTACGAGCAGTACTTC. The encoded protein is CAGGRSNGFYEQYF. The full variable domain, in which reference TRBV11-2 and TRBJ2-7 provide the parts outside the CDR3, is EAGVAQSPRYKIIEKRQSVAFWCNPISGHATLYWYQQILGQGPKLLIQFQNNGVVDDSQLPKDRFSAERLKGVDSTLKIQPAKLEDSAVYLCAGGRSNGFYEQYFGPGTRLTVT.

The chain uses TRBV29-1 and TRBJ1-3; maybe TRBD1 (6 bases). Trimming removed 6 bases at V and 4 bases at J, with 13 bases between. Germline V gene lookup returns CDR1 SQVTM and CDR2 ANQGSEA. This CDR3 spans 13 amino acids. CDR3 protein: CSVGTGPGNTIYF. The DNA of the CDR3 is TGCAGCGTAGGAACAGGGCCCGGAAACACCATATATTTT.

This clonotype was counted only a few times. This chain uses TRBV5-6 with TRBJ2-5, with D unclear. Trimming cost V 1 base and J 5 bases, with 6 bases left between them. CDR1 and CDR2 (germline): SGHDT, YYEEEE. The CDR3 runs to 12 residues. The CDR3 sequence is CASSLWRETQYF. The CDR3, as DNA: TGTGCCAGCAGCTTGTGGCGGGAGACCCAGTACTTC. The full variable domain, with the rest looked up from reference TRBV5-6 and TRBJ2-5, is DAGVTQSPTHLIKTRGQQVTLRCSPKSGHDTVSWYQQALGQGPQFIFQYYEEEERQRGNFPDRFSGHQFPNYSSELNVNALLLGDSALYLCASSLWRETQYFGPGTRLLVL.

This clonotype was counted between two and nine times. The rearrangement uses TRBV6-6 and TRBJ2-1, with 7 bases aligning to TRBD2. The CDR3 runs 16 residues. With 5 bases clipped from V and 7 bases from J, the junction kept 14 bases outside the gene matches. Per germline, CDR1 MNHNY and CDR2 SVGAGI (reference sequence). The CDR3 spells CASSTYQRGGLNEQFF. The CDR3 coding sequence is TGTGCCAGCAGTACCTATCAGCGGGGAGGATTGAATGAGCAGTTCTTC.

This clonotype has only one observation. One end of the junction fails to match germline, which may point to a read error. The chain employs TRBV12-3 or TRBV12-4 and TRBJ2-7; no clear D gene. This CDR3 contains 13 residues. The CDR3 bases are TGTGCCAGCAGCCCCACATCCTCCAACGAGCAGTACTTC. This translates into CASSPTSSNEQYF.